This T cell receptor beta chain was sequenced during a study of T cell responses to AZD1222 COVID-19 vaccine. Germline V gene lookup returns CDR1 MNHEY and CDR2 SVGEGT. This CDR3 is 16 amino acids long. Trimming cost V 6 bases and J 4 bases, with 16 bases left between them. Clones were read by immunoSEQ multiplex PCR, and TCRdb kept only the in-frame ones, dropping some. The table records 99,000 or so clones, 70% to 90% of them present only once. Source: peripheral blood, taken on day 0 of AZD1222 vaccination. This chain links TRBV6-2 or TRBV6-3 with TRBJ2-6; D perhaps matches TRBD2 (6 bases). This TCR came from an adult in good health. The CDR3 DNA sequence: TGTGCCAGCAGCCCATCCGCGGGGTCAGGGGCCAACGTCCTGACTTTC. Amino acid sequence: CASSPSAGSGANVLTF.